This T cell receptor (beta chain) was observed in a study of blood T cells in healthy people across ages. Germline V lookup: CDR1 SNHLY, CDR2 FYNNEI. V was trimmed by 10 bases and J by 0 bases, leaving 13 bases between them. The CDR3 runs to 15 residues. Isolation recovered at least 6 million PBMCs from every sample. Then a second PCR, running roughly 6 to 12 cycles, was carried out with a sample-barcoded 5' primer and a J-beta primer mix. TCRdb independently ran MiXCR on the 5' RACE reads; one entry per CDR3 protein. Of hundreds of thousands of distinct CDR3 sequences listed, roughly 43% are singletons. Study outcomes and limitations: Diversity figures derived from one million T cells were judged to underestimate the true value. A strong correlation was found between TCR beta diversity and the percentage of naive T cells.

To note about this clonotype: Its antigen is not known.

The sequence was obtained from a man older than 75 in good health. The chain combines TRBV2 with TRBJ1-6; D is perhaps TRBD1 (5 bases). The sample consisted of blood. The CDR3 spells CATRDGSSYNSPLHF. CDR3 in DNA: TGTGCCACCCGGGACGGAAGCTCCTATAATTCACCCCTCCACTTT.